Listed below are T cell receptor beta chains from one sample, sequenced in a study of long-term antiretroviral therapy in people with HIV. Sequencing used immunoSEQ multiplex PCR; TCRdb keeps in-frame clones, though not all of them. The top ten hold approximately 20% of the sample, which has just over 15,000 clones, about 80% seen once. The material sequenced was unsorted PBMCs, taken just before starting antiretroviral therapy. These receptors originate from a man in his forties with HIV. The CDR3 runs from the conserved cysteine through the conserved F or W. D genes are given only for firm matches. Clone size, where shown, is once, few, many, or a class for clones that have expanded.

CDR3nt,CDR3aa,d_gene,v_gene,j_gene,abundance
TGCGCCAGCAGCTTCCGCCTAGCGGGAGACACCGGGGAGCTGTTTTTT,CASSFRLAGDTGELFF,TRBD2,TRBV5-1,TRBJ2-2,.
TGTGCCAGCAGCTTAGTTCCGGGGGACATGTCACCCCTCCACTTT,CASSLVPGDMSPLHF,.,TRBV11-2,TRBJ1-6,.
TGTGCCAGCAGCTCCACTCGGGAGGGGATTGGTGGCTACACCTTC,CASSSTREGIGGYTF,.,TRBV7-8,TRBJ1-2,.
TGTGCCAGCAGCTTAAAAGATGGCTACACCTTC,CASSLKDGYTF,.,TRBV11-2,TRBJ1-2,.
TGTGCCAGCTCACCAGGACACCAAGAGACCCAGTACTTC,CASSPGHQETQYF,.,TRBV18,TRBJ2-5,.
TGCGCCAGCAGCCAACTACAGGGGTTGGGTGGCTACACCTTC,CASSQLQGLGGYTF,TRBD1,TRBV4-1,TRBJ1-2,once
TGTGCCAGTAGTATAGACAGAGGAGGGCTTGGCTACACCTTC,CASSIDRGGLGYTF,.,TRBV19,TRBJ1-2,.
TGTGCCAGTAGTCTCCGGACGGCGAACACTGAAGCTTTCTTT,CASSLRTANTEAFF,.,TRBV19,TRBJ1-1,few
TGTGCCAGCAGCGATCAGGGGGCCGGCGGGGAGCTGTTTTTT,CASSDQGAGGELFF,TRBD1,TRBV9,TRBJ2-2,.
TGTGCCAGCGGACAGGTATCTGGAAACACCATATATTTT,CASGQVSGNTIYF,TRBD1,TRBV6-5,TRBJ1-3,.
TGTGCCAGCAGCTTGTATTTGCTAGCGTATACCTACGAGCAGTACTTC,CASSLYLLAYTYEQYF,.,TRBV5-5,TRBJ2-7,.
TGCGCCAGCAGCTTCTTCGGACAGAGCCAAGCTGAAGCTTTCTTT,CASSFFGQSQAEAFF,.,TRBV5-1,TRBJ1-1,.
TGCGCCAGCAGCTTGGGACTAGCGGGGCCAACGTCCATATACGAGCAGTACTTC,CASSLGLAGPTSIYEQYF,TRBD2,TRBV5-1,TRBJ2-7,once
TGTGCCAGCAGCTTAGTAGGAGATACGCAGTATTTT,CASSLVGDTQYF,.,TRBV11-2,TRBJ2-3,few